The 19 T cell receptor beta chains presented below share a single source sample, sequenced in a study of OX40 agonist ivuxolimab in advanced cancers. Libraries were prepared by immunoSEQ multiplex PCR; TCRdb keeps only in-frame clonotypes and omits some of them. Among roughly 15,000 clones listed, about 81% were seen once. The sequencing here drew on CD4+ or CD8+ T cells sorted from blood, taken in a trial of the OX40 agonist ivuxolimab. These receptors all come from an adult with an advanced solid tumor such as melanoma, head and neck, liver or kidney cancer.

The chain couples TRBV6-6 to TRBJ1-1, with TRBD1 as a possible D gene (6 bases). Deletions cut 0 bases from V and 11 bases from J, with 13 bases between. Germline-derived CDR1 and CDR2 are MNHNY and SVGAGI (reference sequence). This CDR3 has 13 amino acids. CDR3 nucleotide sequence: TGTGCCAGCAGTTACTCCGGGGGCGTTGAGGCTTTCTTT. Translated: CASSYSGGVEAFF.

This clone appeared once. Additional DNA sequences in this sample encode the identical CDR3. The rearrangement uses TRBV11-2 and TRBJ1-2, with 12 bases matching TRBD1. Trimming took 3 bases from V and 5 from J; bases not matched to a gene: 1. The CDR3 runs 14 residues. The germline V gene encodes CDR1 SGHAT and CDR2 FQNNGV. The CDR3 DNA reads TGTGCCAGCAGCTTGGGACAGGGGGCATATGGCTACACCTTC. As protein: CASSLGQGAYGYTF.

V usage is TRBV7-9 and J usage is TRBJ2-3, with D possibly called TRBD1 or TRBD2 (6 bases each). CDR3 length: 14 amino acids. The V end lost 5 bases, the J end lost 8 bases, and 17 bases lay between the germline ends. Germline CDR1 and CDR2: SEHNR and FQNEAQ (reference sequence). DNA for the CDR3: TGTGCCAGCAGCATCTCAGGGGAGGCGGGTACGCAGTATTTT. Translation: CASSISGEAGTQYF.

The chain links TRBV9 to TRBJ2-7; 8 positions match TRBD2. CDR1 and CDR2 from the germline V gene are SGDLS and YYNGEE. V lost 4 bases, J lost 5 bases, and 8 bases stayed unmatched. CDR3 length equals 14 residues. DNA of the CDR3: TGTGCCAGCAGCCGAAGCGGGAGTAGGAACGAGCAGTACTTC. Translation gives CASSRSGSRNEQYF.

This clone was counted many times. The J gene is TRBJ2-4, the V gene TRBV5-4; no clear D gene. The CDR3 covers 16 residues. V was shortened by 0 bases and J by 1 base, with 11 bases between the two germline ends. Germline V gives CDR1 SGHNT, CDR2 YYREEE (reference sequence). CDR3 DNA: TGTGCCAGCAGCTTGGAAGGGCTCGTCGCCAAAAACATTCAGTACTTC. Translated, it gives CASSLEGLVAKNIQYF. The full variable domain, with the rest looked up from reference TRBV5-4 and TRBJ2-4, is ETGVTQSPTHLIKTRGQQVTLRCSSQSGHNTVSWYQQALGQGPQFIFQYYREEENGRGNFPPRFSGLQFPNYSSELNVNALELDDSALYLCASSLEGLVAKNIQYFGAGTRLSVL.

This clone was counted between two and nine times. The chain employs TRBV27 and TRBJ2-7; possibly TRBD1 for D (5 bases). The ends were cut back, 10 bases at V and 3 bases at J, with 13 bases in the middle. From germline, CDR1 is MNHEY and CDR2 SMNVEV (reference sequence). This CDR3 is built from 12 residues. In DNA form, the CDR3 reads TGTGCCACCCGACAGCCTAACTACGAGCAGTACTTC. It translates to CATRQPNYEQYF.

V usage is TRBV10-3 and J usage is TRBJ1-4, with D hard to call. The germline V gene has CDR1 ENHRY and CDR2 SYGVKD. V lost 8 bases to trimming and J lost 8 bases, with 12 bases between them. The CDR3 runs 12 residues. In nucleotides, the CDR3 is TGTGCCATCGGAGTCCCTGGCGAAAAACTGTTTTTT. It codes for CAIGVPGEKLFF.

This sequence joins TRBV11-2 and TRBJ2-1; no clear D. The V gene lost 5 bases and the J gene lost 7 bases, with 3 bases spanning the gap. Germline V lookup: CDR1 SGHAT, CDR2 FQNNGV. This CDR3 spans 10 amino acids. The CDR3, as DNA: TGTGCCAGCAGCCTAAATGAGCAGTTCTTC. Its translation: CASSLNEQFF. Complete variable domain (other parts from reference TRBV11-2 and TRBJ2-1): EAGVAQSPRYKIIEKRQSVAFWCNPISGHATLYWYQQILGQGPKLLIQFQNNGVVDDSQLPKDRFSAERLKGVDSTLKIQPAKLEDSAVYLCASSLNEQFFGPGTRLTVL.

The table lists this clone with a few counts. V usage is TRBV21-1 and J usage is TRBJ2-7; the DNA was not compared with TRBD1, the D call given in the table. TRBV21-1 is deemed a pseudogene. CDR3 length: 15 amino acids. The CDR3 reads CASSKGGTDPYEQYF. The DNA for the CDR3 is TGTGCCAGCAGCAAAGGGGGGACAGACCCTTACGAGCAGTACTTC.

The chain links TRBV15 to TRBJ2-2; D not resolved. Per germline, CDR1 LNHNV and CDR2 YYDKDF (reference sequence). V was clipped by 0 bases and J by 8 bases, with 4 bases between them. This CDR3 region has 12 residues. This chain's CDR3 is CATSRDPGELFF. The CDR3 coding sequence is TGTGCCACCAGCAGAGATCCGGGGGAGCTGTTTTTT.

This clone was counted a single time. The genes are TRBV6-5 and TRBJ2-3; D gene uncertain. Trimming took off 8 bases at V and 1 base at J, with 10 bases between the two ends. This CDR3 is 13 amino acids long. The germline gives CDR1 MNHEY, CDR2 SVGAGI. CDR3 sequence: CASALRRTDTQYF. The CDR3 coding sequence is TGTGCCAGCGCCCTCAGGCGCACAGATACGCAGTATTTT.

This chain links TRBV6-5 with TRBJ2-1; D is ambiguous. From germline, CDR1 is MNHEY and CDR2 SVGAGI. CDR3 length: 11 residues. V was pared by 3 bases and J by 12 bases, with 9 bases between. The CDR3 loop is CASSYQFVQFF. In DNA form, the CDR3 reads TGTGCCAGCAGTTATCAATTTGTGCAGTTCTTC.

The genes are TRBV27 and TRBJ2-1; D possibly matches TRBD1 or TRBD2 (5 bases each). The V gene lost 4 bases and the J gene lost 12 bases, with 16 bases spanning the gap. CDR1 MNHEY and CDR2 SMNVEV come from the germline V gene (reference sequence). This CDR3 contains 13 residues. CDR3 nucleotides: TGTGCCAGCAGTTACCCCGGGGACCGAGGGCAGTTCTTC. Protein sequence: CASSYPGDRGQFF.

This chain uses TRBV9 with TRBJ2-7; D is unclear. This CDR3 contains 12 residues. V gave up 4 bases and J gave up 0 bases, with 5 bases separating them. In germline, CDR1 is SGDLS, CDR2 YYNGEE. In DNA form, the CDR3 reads TGTGCCAGCAGCAGAAACTCCTACGAGCAGTACTTC. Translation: CASSRNSYEQYF.

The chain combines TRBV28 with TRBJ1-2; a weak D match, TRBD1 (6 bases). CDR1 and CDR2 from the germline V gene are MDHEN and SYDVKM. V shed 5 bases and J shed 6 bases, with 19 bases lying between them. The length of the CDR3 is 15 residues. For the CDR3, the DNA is TGTGCCAGCAGTCCCAGGGGACATTTGGGCGATGGCTACACCTTC. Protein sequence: CASSPRGHLGDGYTF.

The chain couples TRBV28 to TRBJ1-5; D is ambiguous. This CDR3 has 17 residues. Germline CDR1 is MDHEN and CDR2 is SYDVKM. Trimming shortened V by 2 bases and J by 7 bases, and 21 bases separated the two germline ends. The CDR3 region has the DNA TGTGCCAGCAGTTTAAGTTCCTGGGTCAAGTGGTTCCAGCCCCAGCATTTT. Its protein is CASSLSSWVKWFQPQHF.

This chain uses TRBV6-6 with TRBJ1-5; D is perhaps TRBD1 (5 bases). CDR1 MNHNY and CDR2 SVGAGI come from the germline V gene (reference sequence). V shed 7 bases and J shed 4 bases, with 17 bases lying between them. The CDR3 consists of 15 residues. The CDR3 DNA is TGTGCCAGCATCCCCCGGGACCACACGAATCAGCCCCAGCATTTT. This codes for CASIPRDHTNQPQHF.

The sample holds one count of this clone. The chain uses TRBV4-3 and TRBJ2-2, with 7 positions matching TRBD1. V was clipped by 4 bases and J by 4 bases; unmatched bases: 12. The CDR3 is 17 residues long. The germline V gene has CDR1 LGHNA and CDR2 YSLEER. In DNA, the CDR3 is TGCGCCAGCAGCCCCTCGGAACAGGGGTCGATCACCGGGGAGCTGTTTTTT. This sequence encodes CASSPSEQGSITGELFF.

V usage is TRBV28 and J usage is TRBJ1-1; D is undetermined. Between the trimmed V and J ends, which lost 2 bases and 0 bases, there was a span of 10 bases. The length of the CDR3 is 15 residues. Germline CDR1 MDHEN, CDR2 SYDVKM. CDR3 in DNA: TGTGCCAGCAGTTTAGGTGTTACCTTGAACACTGAAGCTTTCTTT. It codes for CASSLGVTLNTEAFF.